These 6 T cell receptor beta chains were all obtained from the same sample, sequenced in a study of PD-L1 blockade in urothelial cancer. Measured with immunoSEQ multiplex PCR; TCRdb has only the in-frame clones, and not every one. The table shows around 100,000 clones, with 70% to 90% occurring only once. Sample: PBMCs, taken around atezolizumab (anti-PD-L1) treatment. Every receptor here comes from a man aged 50-60 years with urothelial cancer.

The chain recombines TRBV19 with TRBJ1-5, with D unresolved. Germline assignment: CDR1 LNHDA and CDR2 SQIVND (reference sequence). With 5 bases removed from V and 2 bases from J, the gap between germline ends came to 7 bases. The CDR3 is 13 amino acids. The CDR3 region is CASSLKRNQPQHF. Written as DNA, the CDR3 is TGTGCCAGTAGTTTAAAGCGCAATCAGCCCCAGCATTTT.

The V gene is TRBV9, the J gene TRBJ2-5; possible D gene TRBD2, 5 bases. CDR3 length equals 14 residues. The germline gives CDR1 SGDLS, CDR2 YYNGEE. V lost 6 bases, J lost 2 bases, and 14 bases lay in between. DNA for the CDR3: TGTGCCAGCACCCGAGGGCTGAGGCAAGAGACCCAGTACTTC. It encodes CASTRGLRQETQYF. Variable domain in full (rest from reference TRBV9 and TRBJ2-5): DSGVTQTPKHLITATGQRVTLRCSPRSGDLSVYWYQQSLDQGLQFLIQYYNGEERAKGNILERFSAQQFPDLHSELNLSSLELGDSALYFCASTRGLRQETQYFGPGTRLLVL.

This chain links TRBV9 with TRBJ1-1; a weak D match, TRBD1 (5 bases). In germline, CDR1 is SGDLS, CDR2 YYNGEE. The CDR3 spans 17 residues. Trimming cost V 3 bases and J 0 bases, with 18 bases left between them. The CDR3 DNA reads TGTGCCAGCAGCGGAGGCCCCCGACAGCTCATGAACACTGAAGCTTTCTTT. Its protein product is CASSGGPRQLMNTEAFF.

This rearrangement joins TRBV18 to TRBJ2-3, with 7 bases lining up with TRBD2. CDR3 size: 14 residues. Germline lookup yields CDR1 KGHSH and CDR2 LQKENI. V was clipped by 2 bases and J by 3 bases; unmatched bases: 2. The CDR3 protein is CASSPGTTTDTQYF. As DNA, the CDR3 is TGTGCCAGCTCACCAGGGACTACGACAGATACGCAGTATTTT.

V is TRBV2 and J is TRBJ1-4, with 9 bases matching TRBD1. J was trimmed by 6 bases and V by 5 bases; bases with no gene match: 13. Germline V gene data show CDR1 as SNHLY and CDR2 as FYNNEI. The CDR3 extends over 17 amino acids. The CDR3 here is CASSPGQGLVGDEKLFF. CDR3 DNA: TGTGCCAGCAGTCCGGGACAGGGCTTAGTTGGAGATGAAAAACTGTTTTTT. Full variable domain (remainder filled in from reference TRBV2 and TRBJ1-4): EPEVTQTPSHQVTQMGQEVILRCVPISNHLYFYWYRQILGQKVEFLVSFYNNEISEKSEIFDDQFSVERPDGSNFTLKIRSTKLEDSAMYFCASSPGQGLVGDEKLFFGSGTQLSVL.

The chain joins TRBV28 to TRBJ1-5; D unresolved. CDR3 length: 12 residues. Germline assignment: CDR1 MDHEN and CDR2 SYDVKM. Trimming removed 3 bases at V and 4 bases at J, with 4 bases between. The CDR3 region has the DNA TGTGCCAGCAGTTTTCTTAATCAGCCCCAGCATTTT. Amino acids: CASSFLNQPQHF.